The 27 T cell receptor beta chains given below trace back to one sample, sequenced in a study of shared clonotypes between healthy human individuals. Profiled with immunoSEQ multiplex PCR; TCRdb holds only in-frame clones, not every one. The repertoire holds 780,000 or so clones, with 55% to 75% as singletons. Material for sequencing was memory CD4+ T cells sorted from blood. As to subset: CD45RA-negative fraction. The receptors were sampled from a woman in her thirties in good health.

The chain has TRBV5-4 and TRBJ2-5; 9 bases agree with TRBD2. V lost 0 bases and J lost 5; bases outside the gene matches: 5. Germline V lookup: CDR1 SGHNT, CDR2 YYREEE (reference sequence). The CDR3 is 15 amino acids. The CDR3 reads CASSLASGISETQYF. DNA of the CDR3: TGTGCCAGCAGCTTGGCTAGCGGGATTTCGGAGACCCAGTACTTC.

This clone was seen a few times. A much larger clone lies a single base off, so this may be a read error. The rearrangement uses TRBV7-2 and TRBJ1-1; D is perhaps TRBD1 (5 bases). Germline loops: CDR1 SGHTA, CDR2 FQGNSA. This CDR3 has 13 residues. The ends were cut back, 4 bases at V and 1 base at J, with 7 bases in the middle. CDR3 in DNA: TGTGCCAGCAGCTGGGGACGGAACACTGAAGCTTTCTTT. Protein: CASSWGRNTEAFF.

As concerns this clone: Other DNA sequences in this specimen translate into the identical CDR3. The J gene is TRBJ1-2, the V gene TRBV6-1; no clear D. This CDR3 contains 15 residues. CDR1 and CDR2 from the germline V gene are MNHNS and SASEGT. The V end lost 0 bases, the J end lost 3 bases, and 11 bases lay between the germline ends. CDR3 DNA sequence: TGTGCCAGCAGTGAAGCGGTCGGCAGCTACTATGGCTACACCTTC. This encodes CASSEAVGSYYGYTF.

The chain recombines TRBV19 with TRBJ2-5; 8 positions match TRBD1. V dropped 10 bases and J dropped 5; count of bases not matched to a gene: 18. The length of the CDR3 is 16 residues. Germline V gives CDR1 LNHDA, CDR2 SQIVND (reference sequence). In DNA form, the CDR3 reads TGTGCCACAAGCTCAAAGGAGGCAGGGGGCAAGGAGACCCAGTACTTC. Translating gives CATSSKEAGGKETQYF. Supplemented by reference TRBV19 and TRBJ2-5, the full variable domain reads DGGITQSPKYLFRKEGQNVTLSCEQNLNHDAMYWYRQDPGQGLRLIYYSQIVNDFQKGDIAEGYSVSREKKESFPLTVTSAQKNPTAFYLCATSSKEAGGKETQYFGPGTRLLVL.

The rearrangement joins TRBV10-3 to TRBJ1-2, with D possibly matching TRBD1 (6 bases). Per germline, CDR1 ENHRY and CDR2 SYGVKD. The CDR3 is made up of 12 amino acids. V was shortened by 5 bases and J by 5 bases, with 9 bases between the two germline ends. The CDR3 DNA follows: TGTGCCATCAGTTTAAGGGGGTATGGCTACACCTTC. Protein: CAISLRGYGYTF.

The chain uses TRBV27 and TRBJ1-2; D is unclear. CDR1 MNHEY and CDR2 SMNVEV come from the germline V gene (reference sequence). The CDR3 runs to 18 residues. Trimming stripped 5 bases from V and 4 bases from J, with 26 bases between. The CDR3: CASSITPSGLREGYGYTF. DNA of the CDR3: TGTGCCAGCAGTATCACACCCTCCGGACTTCGGGAGGGCTATGGCTACACCTTC.

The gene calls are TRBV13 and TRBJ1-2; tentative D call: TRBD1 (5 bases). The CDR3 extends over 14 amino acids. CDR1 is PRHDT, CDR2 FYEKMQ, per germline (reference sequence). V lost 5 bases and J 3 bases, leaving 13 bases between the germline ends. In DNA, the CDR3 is TGTGCCAGCAGCCAGGAGGGGAGGGACTATGGCTACACCTTC. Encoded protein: CASSQEGRDYGYTF.

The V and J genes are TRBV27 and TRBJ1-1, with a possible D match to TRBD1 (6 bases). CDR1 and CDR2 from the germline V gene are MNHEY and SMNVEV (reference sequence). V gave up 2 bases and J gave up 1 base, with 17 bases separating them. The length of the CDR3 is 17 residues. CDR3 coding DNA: TGTGCCAGCAGTTTAGCCCCGGGGGCGGATTGGAACACTGAAGCTTTCTTT. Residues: CASSLAPGADWNTEAFF.

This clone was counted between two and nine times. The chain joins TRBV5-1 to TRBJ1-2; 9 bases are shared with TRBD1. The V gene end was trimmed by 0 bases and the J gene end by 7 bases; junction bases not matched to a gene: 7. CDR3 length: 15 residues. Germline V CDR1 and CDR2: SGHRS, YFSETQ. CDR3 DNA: TGCGCCAGCAGCTTGGGCAAGGGACAGGGCTTTGGCTACACCTTC. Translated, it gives CASSLGKGQGFGYTF.

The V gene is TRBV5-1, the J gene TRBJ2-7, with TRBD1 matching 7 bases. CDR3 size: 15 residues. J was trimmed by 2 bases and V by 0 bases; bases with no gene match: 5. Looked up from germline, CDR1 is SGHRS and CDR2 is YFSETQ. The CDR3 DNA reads TGCGCCAGCAGCTTGGGGGGGACAGATACCTACGAGCAGTACTTC. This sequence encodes CASSLGGTDTYEQYF.

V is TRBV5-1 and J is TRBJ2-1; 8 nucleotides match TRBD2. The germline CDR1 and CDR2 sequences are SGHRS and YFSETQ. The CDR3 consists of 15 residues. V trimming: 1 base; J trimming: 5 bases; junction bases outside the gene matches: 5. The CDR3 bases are TGCGCCAGCAGCTTGTCCGGGAGGGAGGACAATGAGCAGTTCTTC. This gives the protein CASSLSGREDNEQFF.

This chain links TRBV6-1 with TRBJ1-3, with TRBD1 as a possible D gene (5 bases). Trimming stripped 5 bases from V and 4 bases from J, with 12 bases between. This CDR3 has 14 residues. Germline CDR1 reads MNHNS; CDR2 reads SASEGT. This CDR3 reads CASSNPGSGNTIYF. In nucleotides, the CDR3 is TGTGCCAGCAGTAACCCAGGGTCCGGAAACACCATATATTTT.

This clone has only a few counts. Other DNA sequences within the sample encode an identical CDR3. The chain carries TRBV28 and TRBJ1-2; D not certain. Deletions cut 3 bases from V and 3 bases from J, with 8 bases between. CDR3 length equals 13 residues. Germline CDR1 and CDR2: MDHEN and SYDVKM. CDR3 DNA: TGTGCCAGCAGTTTCGGCAGATACTATGGCTACACCTTC. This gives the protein CASSFGRYYGYTF.

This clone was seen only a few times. The CDR3 loop is CASSQDPGGRDTQYF. The CDR3, as DNA: TGCGCCAGCAGCCAAGATCCGGGCGGACGTGATACGCAGTATTTT. J is TRBJ2-3 and V is TRBV4-1, with D hard to call. Per the germline V gene, CDR1 is MGHRA and CDR2 is YSYEKL. The CDR3 consists of 15 residues. V lost 0 bases and J lost 6, with 13 bases in between.

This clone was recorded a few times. The CDR3 is CASWGQAGKYF. The CDR3 DNA reads TGTGCCAGCTGGGGACAAGCAGGGAAGTACTTC. The gene calls are TRBV2 and TRBJ2-7; D is perhaps TRBD1 (6 bases). V dropped 8 bases and J dropped 11 bases, with 16 bases sitting between them. CDR1 is SNHLY, CDR2 FYNNEI, per germline. This CDR3 has 11 amino acids.

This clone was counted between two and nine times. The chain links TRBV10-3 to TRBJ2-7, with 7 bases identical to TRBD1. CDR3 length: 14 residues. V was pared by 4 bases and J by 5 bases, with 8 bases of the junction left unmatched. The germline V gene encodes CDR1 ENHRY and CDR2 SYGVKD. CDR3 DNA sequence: TGTGCCATCAGTGGAATTACAGGGGAAAACGAGCAGTACTTC. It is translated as CAISGITGENEQYF.

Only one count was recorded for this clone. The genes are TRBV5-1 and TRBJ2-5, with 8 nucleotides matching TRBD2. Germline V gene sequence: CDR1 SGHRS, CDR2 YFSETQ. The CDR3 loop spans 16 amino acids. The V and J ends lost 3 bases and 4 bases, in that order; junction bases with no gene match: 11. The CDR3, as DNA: TGCGCCAGCAGCTCCCTGGCGGGAGGTGGCAGAGAGACCCAGTACTTC. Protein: CASSSLAGGGRETQYF. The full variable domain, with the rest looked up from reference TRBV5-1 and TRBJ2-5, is KAGVTQTPRYLIKTRGQQVTLSCSPISGHRSVSWYQQTPGQGLQFLFEYFSETQRNKGNFPGRFSGRQFSNSRSEMNVSTLELGDSALYLCASSSLAGGGRETQYFGPGTRLLVL.

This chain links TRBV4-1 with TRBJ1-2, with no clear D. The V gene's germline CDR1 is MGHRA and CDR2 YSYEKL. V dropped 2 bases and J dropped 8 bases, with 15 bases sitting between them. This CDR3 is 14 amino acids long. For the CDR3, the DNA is TGCGCCAGCAGCCAAACCACGGGGTGGAGGGGCTACACCTTC. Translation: CASSQTTGWRGYTF.

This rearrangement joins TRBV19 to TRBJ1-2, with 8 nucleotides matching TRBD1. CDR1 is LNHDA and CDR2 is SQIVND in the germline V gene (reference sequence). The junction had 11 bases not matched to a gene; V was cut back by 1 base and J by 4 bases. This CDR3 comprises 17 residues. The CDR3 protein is CASSIGRWQGAGYGYTF. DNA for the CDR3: TGTGCCAGTAGTATAGGTCGCTGGCAGGGGGCCGGCTATGGCTACACCTTC. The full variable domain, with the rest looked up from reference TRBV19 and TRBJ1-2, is DGGITQSPKYLFRKEGQNVTLSCEQNLNHDAMYWYRQDPGQGLRLIYYSQIVNDFQKGDIAEGYSVSREKKESFPLTVTSAQKNPTAFYLCASSIGRWQGAGYGYTFGSGTRLTVV.

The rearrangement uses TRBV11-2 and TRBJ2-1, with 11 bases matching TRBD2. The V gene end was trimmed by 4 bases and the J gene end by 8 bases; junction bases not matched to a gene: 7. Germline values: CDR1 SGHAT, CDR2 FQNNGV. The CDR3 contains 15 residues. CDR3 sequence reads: CASSSLAGGRYEQFF. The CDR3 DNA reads TGTGCCAGCAGCTCGCTAGCGGGAGGTAGATATGAGCAGTTCTTC.

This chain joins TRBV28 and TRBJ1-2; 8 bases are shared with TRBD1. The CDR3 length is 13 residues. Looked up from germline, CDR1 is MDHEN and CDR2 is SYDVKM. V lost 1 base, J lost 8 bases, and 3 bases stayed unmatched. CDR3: CASSLSGGLGYTF. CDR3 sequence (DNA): TGTGCCAGCAGTTTATCAGGGGGCTTAGGCTACACCTTC.

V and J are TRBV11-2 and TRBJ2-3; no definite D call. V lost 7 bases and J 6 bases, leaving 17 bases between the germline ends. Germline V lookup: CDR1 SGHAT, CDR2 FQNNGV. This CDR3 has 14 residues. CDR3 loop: CASTHNSEGDTQYF. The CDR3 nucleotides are TGTGCCAGCACCCACAATTCGGAAGGGGATACGCAGTATTTT.

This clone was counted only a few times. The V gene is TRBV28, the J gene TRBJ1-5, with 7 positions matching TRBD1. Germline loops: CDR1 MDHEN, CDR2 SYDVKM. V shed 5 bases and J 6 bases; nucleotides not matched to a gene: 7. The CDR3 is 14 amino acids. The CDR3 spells CASSPDRVAQPQHF. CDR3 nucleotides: TGTGCCAGCAGTCCCGACAGGGTGGCTCAGCCCCAGCATTTT.

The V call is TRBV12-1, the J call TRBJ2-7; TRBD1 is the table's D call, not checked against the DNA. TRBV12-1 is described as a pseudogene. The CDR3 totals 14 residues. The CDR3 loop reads CASSPRTGAGEQYF. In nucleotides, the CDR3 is TGTGCCAGCAGTCCCCGGACAGGGGCGGGCGAGCAGTACTTC.

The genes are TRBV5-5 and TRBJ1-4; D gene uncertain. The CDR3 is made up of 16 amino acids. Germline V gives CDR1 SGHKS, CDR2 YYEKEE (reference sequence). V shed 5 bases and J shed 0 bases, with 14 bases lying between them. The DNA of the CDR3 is TGTGCCAGCAGGTTCACGGGAGATGCAACTAATGAAAAACTGTTTTTT. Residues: CASRFTGDATNEKLFF.

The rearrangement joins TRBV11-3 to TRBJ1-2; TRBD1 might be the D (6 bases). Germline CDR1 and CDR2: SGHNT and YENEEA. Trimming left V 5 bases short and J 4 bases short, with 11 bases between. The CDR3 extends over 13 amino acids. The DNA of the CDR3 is TGTGCCAGCAGCCAACCGACAGGCTATGGCTACACCTTC. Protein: CASSQPTGYGYTF.

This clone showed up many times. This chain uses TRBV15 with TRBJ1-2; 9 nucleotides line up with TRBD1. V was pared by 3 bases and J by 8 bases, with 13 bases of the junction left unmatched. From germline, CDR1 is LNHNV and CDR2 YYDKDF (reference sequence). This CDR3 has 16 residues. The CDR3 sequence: CATSRGGQGPFGGYTF. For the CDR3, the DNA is TGTGCCACCAGCAGGGGCGGACAGGGGCCATTTGGCGGCTACACCTTC.